A selection of T cell receptor beta chains follows, all from one sample in a study of blood T cells in healthy people across ages. MiXCR, run by TCRdb on the 5' RACE reads, gives a single entry per CDR3 protein. The sample holds approximately 2,000,000 distinct CDR3 sequences, around 42% seen once. The source material was blood. These receptors were taken from a human donor in good health. CDR3s leave out the opening cysteine and the closing phenylalanine or tryptophan. Clone size is stated in some rows and not others, as once, few, many or a class when expanded.

V gene	clone size	J gene	CDR3 protein
TRBV20-1	NA	TRBJ1-4	SASPTSEKLF
TRBV11-2	NA	TRBJ2-2	ASSSIRTSGGALTGELF
TRBV20-1	NA	TRBJ1-2	SAVTGGSYYGYT
TRBV12-3/TRBV12-4	few	TRBJ1-2	ASSRQGSTYGYT
TRBV2	NA	TRBJ1-2	ASSARDRGSGGYT
TRBV5-1	NA	TRBJ2-1	ASSWAWVSNNEQF
TRBV29-1	NA	TRBJ2-3	SVEDNRAPRPDTQY
TRBV4-3	few	TRBJ1-2	ASSQRIGLGGGGYT
TRBV7-7	NA	TRBJ2-1	ASSLGTGFFNEQF
TRBV5-1	few	TRBJ1-2	ASSYTGVENYGYT
TRBV12-3/TRBV12-4	NA	TRBJ2-5	ASSPTSTRKTQY
TRBV4-2	few	TRBJ2-7	ASSQVSPPYEQY
TRBV7-8	NA	NA	ASSLVPTIGQETQY
TRBV3-1	NA	TRBJ2-7	ASSHIAGGRYEQY
TRBV12-3/TRBV12-4	NA	TRBJ1-5	ASSRTKSNQPQH
TRBV6-5	NA	TRBJ2-3	AGKAGLSTDTQY
TRBV4-3	few	TRBJ1-5	ASSQPGNQPQH